This is a list of T cell receptor beta chains from one sample in a study of T cells in Graves' hyperthyroidism and ophthalmopathy. Via MiXCR, TCRdb re-called the multiplex PCR reads, giving one row per CDR3 protein. The sample has 500,000 or so distinct CDR3 sequences, roughly 16% seen once. The source material was blood. The source is a woman in her twenties or thirties with Graves' ophthalmopathy. Each CDR3 is given with its conserved first and last residue. A D gene is named only where the DNA matches it firmly. Where a row states a size, it is once, few, many or the class of an expanded clone; other rows omit it.

CDR3 DNA: TGCGCCAGCAGCCAAGATCCGGTGGTAGCGGGAGCCAACGAGCAGTACTTC
CDR3 protein: CASSQDPVVAGANEQYF
J gene: TRBJ2-7
V gene: TRBV4-3
clone size: few
D gene: TRBD2

CDR3 DNA: TGTGCCAGCAGTAATGGACAGCTGAGGGGCACAGATACGCAGTATTTT
CDR3 protein: CASSNGQLRGTDTQYF
J gene: TRBJ2-3
V gene: TRBV6-1
clone size: many
D gene: -

CDR3 DNA: TGCAGTGCTAGGAAGAACGGCCTCGCAGGGATGGAGCAATTCTTC
CDR3 protein: CSARKNGLAGMEQFF
J gene: TRBJ2-1
V gene: TRBV20-1
clone size: -
D gene: -

CDR3 DNA: TGTGCCAGCAGCGTCGGGACTGGTACACCCCTCCACTTT
CDR3 protein: CASSVGTGTPLHF
J gene: TRBJ1-6
V gene: TRBV27
clone size: many
D gene: -

CDR3 DNA: TGCGCCAGCAGCATCAACTGGGATACGCAGTATTTT
CDR3 protein: CASSINWDTQYF
J gene: TRBJ2-3
V gene: TRBV5-1
clone size: few
D gene: -

CDR3 DNA: TGTGCCAGCAGCTTTCGGGGAGCGGGAGAGGGCAATGAGCAGTTCTTC
CDR3 protein: CASSFRGAGEGNEQFF
J gene: TRBJ2-1
V gene: TRBV11-3
clone size: many
D gene: TRBD2

CDR3 DNA: TGTGCCAGCAGTTCGACAGGGAGGGTCCCCACAGATACGCAGTATTTT
CDR3 protein: CASSSTGRVPTDTQYF
J gene: TRBJ2-3
V gene: TRBV27
clone size: many
D gene: -

CDR3 DNA: TGCGCCAGCAGCCCCCTCGGACAGGGCATAGATACGCAGTATTTT
CDR3 protein: CASSPLGQGIDTQYF
J gene: TRBJ2-3
V gene: TRBV5-1
clone size: -
D gene: TRBD1

CDR3 DNA: TGTGCCAGCAGTTACAGATTTAATGAGCAGTTCTTC
CDR3 protein: CASSYRFNEQFF
J gene: TRBJ2-1
V gene: TRBV12-3/TRBV12-4
clone size: many
D gene: -

CDR3 DNA: TGTGCCAGCAGCCCAGAGATGGCGGGGGACTCCTACGAGCAGTACTTC
CDR3 protein: CASSPEMAGDSYEQYF
J gene: TRBJ2-7
V gene: TRBV4-2
clone size: -
D gene: TRBD2

CDR3 DNA: TGCAGTGCTAGTTCGGGTTCCGCGAATTCACCCCTCCACTTT
CDR3 protein: CSASSGSANSPLHF
J gene: TRBJ1-6
V gene: TRBV20-1
clone size: many
D gene: -

CDR3 DNA: TGTGCCTGGAGTGTACTTGGGGAAAAACTGTTTTTT
CDR3 protein: CAWSVLGEKLFF
J gene: TRBJ1-4
V gene: TRBV30
clone size: few
D gene: -

CDR3 DNA: TGTGCCAGTAGTATTCTGGAAACAAGCAATCAGCCCCAGCATTTT
CDR3 protein: CASSILETSNQPQHF
J gene: TRBJ1-5
V gene: TRBV19
clone size: -
D gene: -

CDR3 DNA: TGCAGTGCTCCAGCGGGAGGTGAAGATACGCAGTATTTT
CDR3 protein: CSAPAGGEDTQYF
J gene: TRBJ2-3
V gene: TRBV20-1
clone size: -
D gene: TRBD2

CDR3 DNA: TGTGCCAGCAGCGAAGGTGGCAGGGGGCGGGGTGGCTACACCTTC
CDR3 protein: CASSEGGRGRGGYTF
J gene: TRBJ1-2
V gene: TRBV7-2
clone size: many
D gene: TRBD1

CDR3 DNA: TGTGCCAGCAGGTCATCAGGGGCTAGTTCCTACGAGCAGTACTTC
CDR3 protein: CASRSSGASSYEQYF
J gene: TRBJ2-7
V gene: TRBV6-1
clone size: many
D gene: -

CDR3 DNA: TGCGCCAGCAGCTTGGCGGGGAGTTGGGAAGCTTTCTTT
CDR3 protein: CASSLAGSWEAFF
J gene: TRBJ1-1
V gene: TRBV5-1
clone size: many
D gene: -

CDR3 DNA: TGCAGTGCTAGAGATAGCCAACGGGACAGGGGTAATGAGCAGTTCTTC
CDR3 protein: CSARDSQRDRGNEQFF
J gene: TRBJ2-1
V gene: TRBV20-1
clone size: many
D gene: TRBD1

CDR3 DNA: TGTGCCAGCATTCCAGGACAGTACACCTACGAGCAGTACTTC
CDR3 protein: CASIPGQYTYEQYF
J gene: TRBJ2-7
V gene: TRBV2
clone size: many
D gene: -

CDR3 DNA: TGTGCCAGTAGTATTAGGACAGACGAAGAGACCCAGTACTTC
CDR3 protein: CASSIRTDEETQYF
J gene: TRBJ2-5
V gene: TRBV19
clone size: -
D gene: -

CDR3 DNA: TGCAGTGCTAGAACGACTAGCGGGAGGGGGGGCTACAATGAGCAGTTCTTC
CDR3 protein: CSARTTSGRGGYNEQFF
J gene: TRBJ2-1
V gene: TRBV20-1
clone size: few
D gene: TRBD2

CDR3 DNA: TGTGCCTGGGGGAACGAGGGGTATGGCTACACCTTC
CDR3 protein: CAWGNEGYGYTF
J gene: TRBJ1-2
V gene: TRBV30
clone size: many
D gene: -